The entry below gives a single T cell receptor (beta chain) sequence along with its context. The antigen is unknown. The CDR3 has 14 amino acids. Germline V gene lookup returns CDR1 SQVTM and CDR2 ANQGSEA. The ends lost 6 bases at V and 5 bases at J; junction bases unmatched: 6. This specimen comes from a study of a mutant IDH1 vaccine in newly diagnosed glioma. Study-wide context: Males made up approximately 60% and females about 40% of treated patients, whose mean age was 40.4 years.

Sequencing used immunoSEQ multiplex PCR; TCRdb keeps in-frame clones, though not all of them. This table has about 26,000 clones, 70% to 90% appearing once. Sample time point: week 35, safety follow-up. A single vaccine dose contained 300 ug of mutant IDH1 20-mer peptide, and topical imiquimod was used with it. In weeks 1, 3, 5, 7, 11, 15, 19 and 23, patients were immunized, eight times in all. The donor cohort comprised cases of new WHO grade 3 or 4 IDH1-mutant, ATRX-lost astrocytoma. Here the sequenced sample was PBMCs, taken from a glioma patient whose treatment included an IDH1 peptide vaccine. The rearrangement links TRBV29-1 to TRBJ1-5, with 11 bases aligning to TRBD1. The sequence came from a man aged 25-45 years with glioma. CDR3 loop: CSVRTGGFDQPQHF. The CDR3, as DNA: TGCAGCGTCCGGACAGGGGGCTTTGATCAGCCCCAGCATTTT.